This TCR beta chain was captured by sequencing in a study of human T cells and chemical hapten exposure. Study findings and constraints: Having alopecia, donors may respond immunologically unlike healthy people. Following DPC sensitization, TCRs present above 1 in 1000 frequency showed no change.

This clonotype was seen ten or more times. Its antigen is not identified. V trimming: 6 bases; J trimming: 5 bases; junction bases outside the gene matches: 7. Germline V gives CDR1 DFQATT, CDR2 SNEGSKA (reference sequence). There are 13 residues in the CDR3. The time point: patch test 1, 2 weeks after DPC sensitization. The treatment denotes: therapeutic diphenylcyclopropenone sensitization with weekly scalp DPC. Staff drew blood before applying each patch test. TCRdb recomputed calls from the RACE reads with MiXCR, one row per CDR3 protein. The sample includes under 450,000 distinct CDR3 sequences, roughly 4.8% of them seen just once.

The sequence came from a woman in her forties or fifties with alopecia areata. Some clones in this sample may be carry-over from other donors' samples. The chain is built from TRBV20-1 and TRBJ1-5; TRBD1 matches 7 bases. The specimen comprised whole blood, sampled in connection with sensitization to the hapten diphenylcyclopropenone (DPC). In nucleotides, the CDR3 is TGCAGTGCCCCTGGGAGGGGGCATCAGCCCCAGCATTTT. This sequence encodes CSAPGRGHQPQHF.